This T cell receptor (beta chain) was identified during a study of lymphopenia after photon versus proton radiotherapy. General study results and limits: After lymphocyte nadir, photon-treated repertoires showed oligoclonal expansion, especially CD8+ Temra. Proton therapy kept repertoires fairly stable, unlike photons, which gained effector/memory cells. Post-nadir TCR diversity decline inversely tracked overall survival among those who died.

The V end was cut by 1 base, the J end by 9 bases, with 10 bases between. Germline V gives CDR1 SNHLY, CDR2 FYNNEI. The CDR3 runs 13 residues. Data came from immunoSEQ multiplex PCR; TCRdb stores just in-frame clones and leaves some out. Of about 65,000 clones in the sample, about 87% were seen once. With respect to this clone: Its antigen is currently unknown.

This rearrangement joins TRBV2 to TRBJ2-1; no reliable D call. This specimen consisted of peripheral blood, obtained from a patient treated with proton-based radiotherapy. The TCR originated in an elderly man with esophageal cancer. CDR3: CASSEGAWTEQFF. CDR3 sequence (DNA): TGTGCCAGCAGTGAAGGGGCCTGGACTGAGCAGTTCTTC.